One sample yielded the 14 T cell receptor beta chains listed below, sequenced in a study of CD8+ T cells in alopecia areata. Extraction and reverse transcription of RNA yielded cDNA as the sequencing template. Data came from immunoSEQ multiplex PCR; TCRdb stores just in-frame clones and leaves some out. This repertoire shows 98,000 or so clones, 59% found once; its top ten account for 20%. The sequenced sample consisted of CD8+ T cells sorted from blood. These receptor sequences come from a human donor in good health.

This CDR3 reads CASSDMEGEETQYF. The DNA of the CDR3 is TGTGCCAGCAGTGATATGGAGGGAGAAGAGACCCAGTACTTC. This sequence joins TRBV2 and TRBJ2-5; maybe TRBD2 (6 bases). Germline V gene lookup returns CDR1 SNHLY and CDR2 FYNNEI. The CDR3 loop spans 14 amino acids. Trimming shortened V by 3 bases and J by 3 bases, and 11 bases separated the two germline ends.

J is TRBJ2-5 and V is TRBV11-2; no clear D. Germline-derived CDR1 and CDR2 are SGHAT and FQNNGV. V gave up 1 base and J gave up 2 bases, with 8 bases separating them. This CDR3 has 14 amino acids. This CDR3 reads CASSLGRPQETQYF. The CDR3 coding sequence is TGTGCCAGCAGCTTAGGCAGACCACAAGAGACCCAGTACTTC.

This clone has a single count. This chain connects TRBV7-8 to TRBJ2-2, with D hard to call. Germline V gene lookup returns CDR1 SGHVS and CDR2 FQNEAQ. This CDR3 comprises 14 residues. V dropped 3 bases and J dropped 0 bases, with 5 bases sitting between them. The CDR3 protein is CASSFSANTGELFF. The CDR3 nucleotides read TGTGCCAGCAGCTTCTCAGCGAACACCGGGGAGCTGTTTTTT.

This rearrangement joins TRBV7-2 to TRBJ2-7; 8 nucleotides align to TRBD1. The CDR3 runs to 15 residues. Germline CDR1 and CDR2: SGHTA and FQGNSA. With 0 bases clipped from V and 0 bases from J, the junction kept 1 base outside the gene matches. The CDR3 region is CASSLATGGSYEQYF. CDR3 DNA sequence: TGTGCCAGCAGCTTAGCAACAGGGGGCTCCTACGAGCAGTACTTC.

The chain recombines TRBV9 with TRBJ2-3; D is perhaps TRBD1 or TRBD2 (6 bases each). The V gene's germline CDR1 is SGDLS and CDR2 YYNGEE. The germline V and J ends were trimmed by 0 bases and 0 bases, with 11 bases remaining between them. CDR3 length: 16 amino acids. CDR3 amino acids: CASSVGGAASTDTQYF. CDR3 DNA sequence: TGTGCCAGCAGCGTAGGGGGGGCAGCTAGCACAGATACGCAGTATTTT. Supplemented by reference TRBV9 and TRBJ2-3, the full variable domain reads DSGVTQTPKHLITATGQRVTLRCSPRSGDLSVYWYQQSLDQGLQFLIQYYNGEERAKGNILERFSAQQFPDLHSELNLSSLELGDSALYFCASSVGGAASTDTQYFGPGTRLTVL.

This clone showed up just a few times. The rearrangement joins TRBV5-6 to TRBJ2-4, with a weak D call TRBD1 (5 bases). Trimming cost V 0 bases and J 8 bases, with 12 bases left between them. Looked up from germline, CDR1 is SGHDT and CDR2 is YYEEEE. The CDR3 loop spans 14 amino acids. Here the CDR3 DNA reads TGTGCCAGCAGCTTGGCCGACAGTTATGACATTCAGTACTTC. Translation: CASSLADSYDIQYF.

The chain recombines TRBV29-1 with TRBJ1-1, with D hard to call. Germline V lookup: CDR1 SQVTM, CDR2 ANQGSEA. Trimming removed 7 bases from V and 0 bases from J, with 12 bases in between. The CDR3 consists of 13 residues. The CDR3: CSAQDKLNTEAFF. The CDR3 region has the DNA TGCAGCGCCCAAGACAAGCTGAACACTGAAGCTTTCTTT.

This clone turned up a few times. V usage is TRBV27 and J usage is TRBJ2-2; D uncertain. CDR3 length equals 15 residues. Deletions cut 1 base from V and 6 bases from J, with 12 bases between. The germline CDR1 and CDR2 sequences are MNHEY and SMNVEV (reference sequence). The CDR3 reads CASSLYQGLAGELFF. The CDR3 DNA reads TGTGCCAGCAGTTTATATCAAGGGCTCGCCGGGGAGCTGTTTTTT.

The CDR3 region has the DNA TGTGCCAGCAGTCCCCGGGACAGCGCCTCCGAGCAGTACTTC. Translation gives CASSPRDSASEQYF. The rearrangement uses TRBV28 and TRBJ2-7, with 7 bases identical to TRBD1. The junction had 10 bases not matched to a gene; V was cut back by 5 bases and J by 6 bases. Germline loops: CDR1 MDHEN, CDR2 SYDVKM. CDR3 length: 14 residues.

This clone was seen only a few times. The V and J genes are TRBV11-2 and TRBJ2-5, with TRBD2 as a possible D gene (6 bases). This CDR3 has 14 residues. V was clipped by 5 bases and J by 5 bases, with 15 bases between them. The V gene's germline CDR1 is SGHAT and CDR2 FQNNGV. The CDR3 is CASSGGKLGETQYF. The CDR3 nucleotides read TGTGCCAGCAGCGGCGGGAAACTTGGGGAGACCCAGTACTTC.

The chain has TRBV4-1 and TRBJ2-2, with 7 bases lining up with TRBD1. The junction had 11 bases not matched to a gene; V was cut back by 0 bases and J by 4 bases. The CDR3 spans 18 residues. Germline loops: CDR1 MGHRA, CDR2 YSYEKL. The CDR3 reads CASSQDPPGGQSTGELFF. The CDR3 region has the DNA TGCGCCAGCAGCCAAGACCCTCCAGGGGGACAGAGCACCGGGGAGCTGTTTTTT.

The genes are TRBV2 and TRBJ2-1; D not certain. Germline CDR1 is SNHLY and CDR2 is FYNNEI. Trimming cost V 3 bases and J 9 bases, with 3 bases left between them. This CDR3 has 10 residues. The CDR3 sequence is CASSESEQFF. The CDR3 DNA reads as TGTGCCAGCAGTGAGAGTGAGCAGTTCTTC.

This clone occurred a few times. The rearrangement links TRBV28 to TRBJ1-1; no reliable D call. V lost 5 bases and J 0 bases, leaving 7 bases between the germline ends. This CDR3 has 13 residues. Germline V gives CDR1 MDHEN, CDR2 SYDVKM. This CDR3 reads CASSGRMNTEAFF. The CDR3 DNA sequence: TGTGCCAGCAGTGGACGGATGAACACTGAAGCTTTCTTT.

The rearrangement joins TRBV4-1 to TRBJ1-2, with D tentatively TRBD1 (5 bases). CDR1 and CDR2 (germline): MGHRA, YSYEKL. CDR3 length equals 14 residues. V lost 2 bases and J 6 bases, leaving 13 bases between the germline ends. This CDR3 is CASSQPWQGHGYTF. CDR3 in DNA: TGCGCCAGCAGCCAACCGTGGCAGGGTCATGGCTACACCTTC.